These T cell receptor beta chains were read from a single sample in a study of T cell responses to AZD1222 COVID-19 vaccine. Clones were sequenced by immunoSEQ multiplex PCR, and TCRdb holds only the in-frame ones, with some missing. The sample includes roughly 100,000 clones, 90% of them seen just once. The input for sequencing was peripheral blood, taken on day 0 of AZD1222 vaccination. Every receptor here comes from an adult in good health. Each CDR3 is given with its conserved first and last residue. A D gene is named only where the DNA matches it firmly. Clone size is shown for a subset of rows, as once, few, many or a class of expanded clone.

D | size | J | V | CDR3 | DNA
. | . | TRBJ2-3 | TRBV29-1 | CSVVGDRSTDTQYF | TGCAGCGTTGTAGGGGACCGAAGCACAGATACGCAGTATTTT
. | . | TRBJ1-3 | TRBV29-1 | CSVEGPSGNTIYF | TGCAGCGTAGAGGGGCCCTCTGGAAACACCATATATTTT
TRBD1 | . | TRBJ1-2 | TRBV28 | CASSPRQGAFYGYTF | TGTGCCAGCAGTCCCAGACAGGGGGCGTTCTATGGCTACACCTTC
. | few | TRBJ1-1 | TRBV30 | CAAERNTEAFF | TGTGCAGCTGAACGGAACACTGAAGCTTTCTTT
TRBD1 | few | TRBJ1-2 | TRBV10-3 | CAISGTGGLSYGYTF | TGTGCCATCAGTGGCACAGGGGGCTTAAGCTATGGCTACACCTTC
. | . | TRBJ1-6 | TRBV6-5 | CASSYVGGRNSPLHF | TGTGCCAGCAGTTACGTGGGGGGCCGTAATTCACCCCTCCACTTT
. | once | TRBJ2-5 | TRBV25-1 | CASSEFTTTAGETQYF | TGTGCCAGCAGTGAATTCACAACCACAGCGGGAGAGACCCAGTACTTC
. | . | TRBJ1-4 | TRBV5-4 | CASSLDEEKLFF | TGTGCCAGCAGCTTGGACGAAGAAAAACTGTTTTTT
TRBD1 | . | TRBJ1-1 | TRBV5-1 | CASSLGDSLNTEAFF | TGCGCCAGCAGCTTGGGGGACAGTTTGAACACTGAAGCTTTCTTT
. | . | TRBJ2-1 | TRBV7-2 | CASSLNGGLNEQFF | TGTGCCAGCAGCTTAAATGGAGGGCTAAATGAGCAGTTCTTC
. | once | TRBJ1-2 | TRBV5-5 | CASSLDLANYGYTF | TGTGCCAGCAGCTTGGACTTAGCTAACTATGGCTACACCTTC
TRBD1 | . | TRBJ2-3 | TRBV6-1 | CASSEVQGALTDTQYF | TGTGCCAGCAGTGAAGTTCAGGGGGCGCTTACAGATACGCAGTATTTT
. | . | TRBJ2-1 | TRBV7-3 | CASSLGISSYNEQFF | TGTGCCAGCAGCTTAGGGATTAGCAGCTACAATGAGCAGTTCTTC
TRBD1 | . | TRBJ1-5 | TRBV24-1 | CATSRQGYNQPQHF | TGTGCCACCAGTAGACAGGGGTACAATCAGCCCCAGCATTTT
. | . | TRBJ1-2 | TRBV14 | CASSQEVNGYTF | TGTGCCAGCAGCCAAGAAGTGAATGGCTACACCTTC
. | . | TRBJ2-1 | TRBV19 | CASSMATSGEQFF | TGTGCCAGTAGTATGGCGACCTCGGGTGAGCAGTTCTTC
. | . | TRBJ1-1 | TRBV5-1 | CASSYAGRGTEAFF | TGCGCCAGCAGCTATGCCGGGAGGGGCACTGAAGCTTTCTTT
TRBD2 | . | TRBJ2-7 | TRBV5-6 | CASSFGLAGAYEQYF | TGTGCCAGCAGCTTTGGACTAGCGGGGGCCTACGAGCAGTACTTC
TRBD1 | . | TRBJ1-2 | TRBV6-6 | CASSSGNQGVRYTF | TGTGCCAGCAGCTCCGGTAATCAGGGGGTCCGCTACACCTTC
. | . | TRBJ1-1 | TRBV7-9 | CASSLATNTEAFF | TGTGCCAGCAGCTTAGCCACGAACACTGAAGCTTTCTTT
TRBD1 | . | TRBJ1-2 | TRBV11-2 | CASSSHPGQGKNYGYTF | TGTGCCAGCAGCTCTCATCCAGGACAGGGCAAAAACTATGGCTACACCTTC
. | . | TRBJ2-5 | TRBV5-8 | CASSSGRDLQETQYF | TGTGCCAGCAGCTCCGGACGGGACCTCCAGGAGACCCAGTACTTC
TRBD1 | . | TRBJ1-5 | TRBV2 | CASSQQGSGQPQHF | TGTGCCAGCAGTCAACAGGGGTCCGGTCAGCCCCAGCATTTT
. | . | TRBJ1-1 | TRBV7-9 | CASSLVGTNTEAFF | TGTGCCAGCAGCTTAGTAGGGACGAACACTGAAGCTTTCTTT
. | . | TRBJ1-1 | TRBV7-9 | CASRRLQGVGTEAFF | TGTGCCAGCAGAAGGTTACAGGGAGTTGGAACTGAAGCTTTCTTT
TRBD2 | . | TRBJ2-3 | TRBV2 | CASSETAGGERNTDTQYF | TGTGCCAGCAGTGAAACAGCGGGGGGGGAAAGGAACACAGATACGCAGTATTTT
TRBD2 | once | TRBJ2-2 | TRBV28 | CASSFPLGLAGGTNTGELFF | TGTGCCAGCAGTTTCCCTTTGGGGTTAGCGGGGGGTACGAACACCGGGGAGCTGTTTTTT
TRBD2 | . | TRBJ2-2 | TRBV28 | CASRERGAIRELFF | TGTGCCAGCAGGGAGCGGGGGGCCATCCGGGAGCTGTTTTTT
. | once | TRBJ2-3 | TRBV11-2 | CASRRTAADTQYF | TGTGCCAGCAGACGGACAGCTGCGGATACGCAGTATTTT
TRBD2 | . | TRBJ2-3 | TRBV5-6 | CASSTGTSGADTQYF | TGTGCCAGCAGCACCGGGACTAGCGGGGCAGATACGCAGTATTTT
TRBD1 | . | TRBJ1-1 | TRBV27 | CASSLSGEWSRGHENTEAFF | TGTGCCAGCAGTTTATCGGGTGAGTGGAGCAGGGGGCATGAGAACACTGAAGCTTTCTTT
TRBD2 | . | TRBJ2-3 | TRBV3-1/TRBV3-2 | CASSPELAGGPDTQYF | TGTGCCAGCAGCCCCGAACTAGCGGGGGGCCCAGATACGCAGTATTTT
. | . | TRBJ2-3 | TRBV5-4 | CASTSDTDTQYF | TGTGCCAGCACCTCAGATACAGATACGCAGTATTTT
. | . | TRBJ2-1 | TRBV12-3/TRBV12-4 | CASSRAGDEQFF | TGTGCCAGCAGTAGGGCCGGGGATGAGCAGTTCTTC
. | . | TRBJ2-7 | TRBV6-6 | CASSPPPPAEQYF | TGTGCCAGCAGTCCCCCCCCACCTGCCGAGCAGTACTTC
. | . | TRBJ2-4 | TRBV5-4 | CASSLGTTLKNIQYF | TGTGCCAGCAGCTTGGGGACTACGCTAAAAAACATTCAGTACTTC
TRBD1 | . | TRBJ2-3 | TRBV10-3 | CAISESGQHTDTQYF | TGTGCCATCAGTGAGTCGGGACAGCACACAGATACGCAGTATTTT
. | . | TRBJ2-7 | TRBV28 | CASSGPLSSYEQYF | TGTGCCAGCAGCGGGCCTCTCAGCTCCTACGAGCAGTACTTC
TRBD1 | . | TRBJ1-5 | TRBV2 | CASRQGSNQPQHF | TGTGCCAGCAGACAGGGGAGCAATCAGCCCCAGCATTTT
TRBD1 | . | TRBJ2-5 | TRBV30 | CAWTPGTAQETQYF | TGTGCCTGGACACCAGGGACAGCACAAGAGACCCAGTACTTC
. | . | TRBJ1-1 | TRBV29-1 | CSVVYTEAFF | TGCAGCGTTGTGTACACTGAAGCTTTCTTT
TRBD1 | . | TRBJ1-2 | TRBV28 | CATSRGDRAYGYTF | TGTGCCACCTCGAGAGGGGACAGAGCCTATGGCTACACCTTC
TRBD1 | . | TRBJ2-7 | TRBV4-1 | CASSSADRGGHEQYF | TGCGCCAGCAGCTCCGCGGACAGGGGTGGCCACGAGCAGTACTTC
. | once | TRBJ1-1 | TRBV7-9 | CASSRDTGPTEAFF | TGTGCCAGCAGCCGAGATACAGGGCCCACTGAAGCTTTCTTT
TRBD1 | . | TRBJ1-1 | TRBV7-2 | CASSLTGSVDTEAFF | TGTGCCAGCAGCTTGACAGGGAGTGTCGACACTGAAGCTTTCTTT
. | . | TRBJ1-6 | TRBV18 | CASSPRSGSNSPLHF | TGTGCCAGCTCACCTCGCTCGGGGTCTAATTCACCCCTCCACTTT
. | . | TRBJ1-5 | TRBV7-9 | CASPREGVAQPQHF | TGTGCCAGCCCCAGGGAGGGGGTGGCTCAGCCCCAGCATTTT
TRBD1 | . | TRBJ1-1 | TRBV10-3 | CAISDRTGTLGEAFF | TGTGCCATCAGTGACCGGACAGGAACTCTGGGGGAAGCTTTCTTT
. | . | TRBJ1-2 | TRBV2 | CASTGVAYYGYTF | TGTGCCAGCACTGGGGTGGCCTACTATGGCTACACCTTC
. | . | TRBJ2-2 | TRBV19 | CASWGGELFF | TGTGCCAGTTGGGGCGGGGAGCTGTTTTTT
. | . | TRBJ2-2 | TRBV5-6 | CASSSRRLGELFF | TGTGCCAGCAGCTCCCGTAGACTCGGGGAGCTGTTTTTT
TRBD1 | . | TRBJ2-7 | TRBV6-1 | CASSEGDSSYEQYF | TGTGCCAGCAGTGAGGGGGACAGCTCCTACGAGCAGTACTTC
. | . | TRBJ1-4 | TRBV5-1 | CASSWDDEKLFF | TGCGCCAGCAGCTGGGACGACGAAAAACTGTTTTTT